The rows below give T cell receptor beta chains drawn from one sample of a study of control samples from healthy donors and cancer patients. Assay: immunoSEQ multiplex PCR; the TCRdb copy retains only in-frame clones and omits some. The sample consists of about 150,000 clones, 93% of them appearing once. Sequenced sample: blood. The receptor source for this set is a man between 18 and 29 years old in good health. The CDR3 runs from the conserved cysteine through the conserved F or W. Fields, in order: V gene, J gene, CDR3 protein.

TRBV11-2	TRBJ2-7	CASSLSLEQYF
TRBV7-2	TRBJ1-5	CASSLGRQGNQPQHF
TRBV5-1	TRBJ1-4	CASNPGTGISTNEKLFF
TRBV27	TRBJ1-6	CASSFPSAGSPLHF
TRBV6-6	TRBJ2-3	CASSYPAAGVTDTQYF
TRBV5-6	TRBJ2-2	CASSLYGVTGELFF
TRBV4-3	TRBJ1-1	CASSQERFEGQAFF
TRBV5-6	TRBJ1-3	CASSRRDRQNTIYF
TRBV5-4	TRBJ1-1	CASSLGGAHTEAFF
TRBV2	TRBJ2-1	CASSGRLGIF
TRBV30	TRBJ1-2	CAWSASGQHGYTF
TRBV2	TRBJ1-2	CASEAGGTGEPANYGYTF
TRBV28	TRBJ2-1	CASSLGKSSYNEQFF
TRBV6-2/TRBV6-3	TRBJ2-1	CASSYSSGTSEQFF
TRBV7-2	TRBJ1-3	CASSLAWGADTIYF
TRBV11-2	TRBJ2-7	CASSLELGTSGRGEQYF
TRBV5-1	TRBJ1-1	CASSPIQGVNTEAFF
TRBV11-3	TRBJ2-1	CASSLSLRELNEQFF
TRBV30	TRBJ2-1	CAWSVERGLAGVGNHYNEQFF
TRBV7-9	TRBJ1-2	CASSLAVPNHGYTF
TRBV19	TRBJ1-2	CASSISDYGYTF
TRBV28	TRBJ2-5	CASVGAARTQYF
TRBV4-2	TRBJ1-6	CASSLIIRGSRWSPLHF
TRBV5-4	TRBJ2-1	CASSLGLGVSYNEQFF
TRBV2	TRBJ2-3	CASSVGLVRDTQYF
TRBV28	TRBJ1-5	CASSFPRNSNQPQHF
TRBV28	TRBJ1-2	CASSFQWMAGAIGGYTF